The rows below give T cell receptor beta chains drawn from one sample of a study of blood T cells in healthy people across ages. Each CDR3 protein is one row after TCRdb ran MiXCR on the 5' RACE reads. The table has about 1,400,000 distinct CDR3 sequences, roughly 40% seen once; the top ten hold 7.9%. Material: blood. Receptors were obtained from a woman between 18 and 29 years old in good health. The CDR3 runs from the conserved cysteine through the conserved F or W. D genes are given only for firm matches. The size of a clone is reported for some rows only, either as once, few or many, or as a class for expanded clones.

j_gene,d_gene,abundance,v_gene,CDR3aa,CDR3nt
TRBJ2-5,TRBD2,NA,TRBV2,CASSRTSGSSQQETQYF,TGTGCCAGCAGTAGGACTAGCGGGAGTTCCCAGCAAGAGACCCAGTACTTC
TRBJ2-7,NA,NA,TRBV25-1,CTSSVSETYEQYF,TGTACCAGCAGTGTCAGTGAGACCTACGAGCAGTACTTC
TRBJ2-7,NA,NA,TRBV10-3,CAISESVREAYEQYF,TGTGCCATCAGTGAGTCTGTGAGGGAGGCCTACGAGCAGTACTTC
TRBJ2-1,TRBD1,once,TRBV4-2,CASSQGTGDEQFF,TGTGCCAGCAGCCAAGGGACAGGGGATGAGCAGTTCTTC
TRBJ2-7,NA,NA,TRBV10-3,CAISSGQAYEQYF,TGTGCCATCAGTTCGGGACAAGCCTACGAGCAGTACTTC
TRBJ2-4,NA,NA,TRBV10-3,CAISPDRIRKQYF,TGTGCCATCAGCCCTGACCGAATCCGCAAGCAGTACTTC
TRBJ2-1,NA,NA,TRBV25-1,CASSGLESSRQFF,TGTGCCAGCAGTGGTCTAGAATCATCGCGCCAGTTCTTC
TRBJ1-1,NA,NA,TRBV19,CASLDSMNTEAFF,TGTGCCAGTCTGGACAGCATGAACACTGAAGCTTTCTTT
TRBJ2-1,TRBD2,few,TRBV27,CASRLASHNEQFF,TGTGCCAGCCGACTAGCTTCCCACAATGAGCAGTTCTTC
TRBJ1-2,NA,NA,TRBV7-8,CASSRSRQPTGGYTF,TGTGCCAGCAGCCGCTCCCGACAACCGACTGGAGGCTACACCTTC
TRBJ1-5,TRBD1,NA,TRBV10-3,CAISESTGTVGQPQHF,TGTGCCATCAGTGAGTCGACAGGGACCGTAGGTCAGCCCCAGCATTTT
TRBJ2-1,TRBD2,few,TRBV5-1,CASSFNRLAGPTAYNEQFF,TGCGCCAGCAGCTTTAACCGACTAGCGGGGCCGACCGCCTACAATGAGCAGTTCTTC
TRBJ2-3,TRBD2,NA,TRBV20-1,CSARSRRGVNTDTQYF,TGCAGTGCTCGCTCTCGTCGGGGGGTAAACACAGATACGCAGTATTTT
TRBJ1-6,TRBD1,NA,TRBV3-1,CASSNYRRTGESSPLHF,TGTGCCAGCAGCAACTACCGTAGGACAGGGGAATCTTCACCCCTCCACTTT
TRBJ2-3,NA,NA,TRBV5-1,CASSRATYGRTTDTQYF,TGCGCCAGCAGCAGGGCCACTTACGGACGAACCACAGATACGCAGTATTTT
TRBJ2-7,NA,few,TRBV6-2/TRBV6-3,CASSQEMYYEQYF,TGTGCCAGCAGTCAAGAAATGTACTACGAGCAGTACTTC
TRBJ1-1,NA,few,TRBV6-5,CASSYWAGKNTEAFF,TGTGCCAGCAGTTACTGGGCAGGGAAGAACACTGAAGCTTTCTTT
TRBJ2-7,NA,NA,TRBV7-9,CASGRGRVIDEQYF,TGTGCCAGCGGGCGGGGCAGGGTTATCGATGAGCAGTACTTC
TRBJ2-5,NA,few,TRBV20-1,CSARRLGSWAQETQYF,TGCAGTGCGCGTAGGCTGGGATCCTGGGCCCAAGAGACCCAGTACTTC
TRBJ2-1,TRBD2,few,TRBV4-1,CASSQASSSGSGNEQFF,TGCGCCAGCAGCCAAGCGAGTTCTAGCGGGAGTGGCAATGAGCAGTTCTTC
TRBJ2-5,NA,few,TRBV15,CATSRPTGWPVREQETQYF,TGTGCCACCAGCAGACCAACGGGATGGCCAGTCCGGGAGCAAGAGACCCAGTACTTC
TRBJ2-1,TRBD2,NA,TRBV14,CASSQKRWREASNEQFF,TGTGCCAGCAGCCAAAAGAGGTGGCGGGAGGCGAGCAATGAGCAGTTCTTC
TRBJ1-2,NA,once,TRBV25-1,CASSRQLGGYTF,TGTGCCAGCAGTCGGCAGCTCGGAGGCTACACCTTC
TRBJ2-3,NA,many,TRBV4-1,CASSQIGTDTQYF,TGCGCCAGCAGCCAAATTGGCACAGATACGCAGTATTTT
TRBJ2-1,NA,many,TRBV13,CASSTHNEQFF,TGTGCCAGCAGCACCCACAATGAGCAGTTCTTC
TRBJ2-4,NA,few,TRBV3-1,CASSQDLGDKNIQYF,TGTGCCAGCAGCCAAGATTTAGGGGACAAAAACATTCAGTACTTC
TRBJ2-3,NA,few,TRBV6-5,CASRSADTQYF,TGTGCCAGCAGATCGGCAGATACGCAGTATTTT
TRBJ2-5,NA,few,TRBV7-3,CASSLRGTVQETQYF,TGTGCCAGTTCATTGCGCGGGACAGTCCAAGAGACCCAGTACTTC
TRBJ2-1,NA,few,TRBV6-5,CASRPTDLPPYNEQFF,TGTGCCAGCAGGCCCACTGACCTACCCCCTTACAATGAGCAGTTCTTC
TRBJ2-2,NA,NA,TRBV5-4,CADSDQNTGELFF,TGTGCCGACTCCGACCAGAACACCGGGGAGCTGTTTTTT
TRBJ2-3,TRBD2,NA,TRBV6-1,CASMRTGTSGGGSQYF,TGTGCCAGCATGCGAACCGGGACTAGCGGGGGAGGATCGCAGTATTTT
TRBJ2-1,NA,NA,TRBV5-6,CASSLKEGGAFLINEQFF,TGTGCCAGCAGCTTGAAGGAAGGCGGGGCATTCCTAATCAATGAGCAGTTCTTC
TRBJ2-7,NA,NA,TRBV20-1,CSAKWGVYEQYF,TGCAGTGCCAAATGGGGGGTCTACGAGCAGTACTTC
TRBJ2-6,NA,NA,TRBV21-1,CASSKPGTGASGANVLTF,TGTGCCAGCAGCAAACCCGGGACAGGGGCGTCTGGGGCCAACGTCCTGACTTTC
TRBJ2-7,TRBD2,few,TRBV29-1,CSVSGGASEQYF,TGCAGCGTTAGCGGGGGGGCAAGCGAGCAGTACTTC
TRBJ2-1,TRBD2,NA,TRBV10-3,CAISASGGADEQFF,TGTGCCATCAGTGCGAGCGGGGGGGCCGATGAGCAGTTCTTC
TRBJ2-1,NA,NA,TRBV21-1,CASSKLRQRHEQFF,TGTGCCAGCAGCAAACTTCGGCAGCGCCATGAGCAGTTCTTC
TRBJ2-7,TRBD1,NA,TRBV12-3/TRBV12-4,CASSPEGTGIYEQYF,TGTGCCAGCAGTCCGGAAGGGACAGGGATCTACGAGCAGTACTTC
TRBJ1-2,NA,NA,TRBV7-8,CASSPTGQTNYGYTF,TGTGCCAGCAGCCCCACCGGACAGACTAACTATGGCTACACCTTC
TRBJ2-2,NA,NA,TRBV7-9,CASSIRFNTGELFF,TGTGCCAGCAGCATTCGGTTCAACACCGGGGAGCTGTTTTTT
TRBJ2-7,NA,NA,TRBV3-1,CASSQDTGLYNEQYF,TGTGCCAGCAGCCAAGACACGGGCTTGTACAATGAGCAGTACTTC
TRBJ1-2,NA,many,TRBV4-3,CASSPEEGRVTGYTF,TGCGCCAGCAGCCCTGAAGAAGGCAGGGTAACTGGCTACACCTTC
TRBJ2-7,NA,NA,TRBV20-1,CSANKAGARYYEQYF,TGCAGTGCTAATAAGGCGGGGGCTCGGTATTACGAGCAGTACTTC
TRBJ2-7,NA,NA,TRBV6-5,CASSPTATASYEQYF,TGTGCCAGCAGTCCGACGGCGACAGCGTCCTACGAGCAGTACTTC
TRBJ1-3,NA,NA,TRBV3-1,CASSQVSSGLGGAAISGNTIYF,TGTGCCAGCAGCCAAGTGAGTTCTGGGCTTGGGGGCGCCGCTATCTCTGGAAACACCATATATTTT
TRBJ2-5,NA,few,TRBV29-1,CSVGLTTQETQYF,TGCAGCGTTGGACTTACCACCCAAGAGACCCAGTACTTC
TRBJ1-1,NA,NA,TRBV5-8,CANSLSLYTEAFF,TGTGCCAACAGCTTGAGCCTGTACACTGAAGCTTTCTTT
TRBJ2-7,TRBD2,few,TRBV27,CASSLTLAGAYEQYF,TGTGCCAGCAGTTTAACGCTAGCGGGAGCCTACGAGCAGTACTTC
TRBJ2-7,NA,NA,TRBV7-4,CASSAAGYSYEQYF,TGTGCCAGCAGCGCGGCGGGGTACTCCTACGAGCAGTACTTC
TRBJ1-1,TRBD1,NA,TRBV4-2,CASSQPGTGNTEAFF,TGTGCCAGCAGTCAGCCCGGGACAGGGAACACTGAAGCTTTCTTT
TRBJ2-7,TRBD1,NA,TRBV29-1,CSVVNRTGIHEQYF,TGCAGCGTTGTCAACAGGACAGGGATCCACGAGCAGTACTTC
TRBJ2-7,TRBD2,few,TRBV6-5,CASSPGGLAAYEQYF,TGTGCCAGCAGTCCCGGGGGACTAGCGGCCTACGAGCAGTACTTC
TRBJ2-1,NA,few,TRBV20-1,CSARRDTFNEQFF,TGCAGTGCTCGACGGGACACCTTCAATGAGCAGTTCTTC
TRBJ2-7,NA,NA,TRBV10-3,CAIIAGPSSYNEQYF,TGTGCCATCATAGCCGGGCCGAGCTCCTACAATGAGCAGTACTTC
TRBJ1-3,TRBD1,once,TRBV5-1,CASSSSRGQGQNRLYSGNTIYF,TGCGCCAGCAGCTCCAGCCGGGGACAGGGTCAAAACCGACTTTACTCTGGAAACACCATATATTTT
TRBJ2-2,TRBD1,few,TRBV5-1,CASSWGQGRTGELFF,TGCGCCAGCAGTTGGGGACAGGGGAGGACCGGGGAGCTGTTTTTT
TRBJ1-2,NA,NA,TRBV18,CASMQAFAYGYTF,TGTGCCAGCATGCAAGCTTTCGCCTATGGCTACACCTTC
TRBJ2-1,NA,NA,TRBV5-1,CASSKGIGDEQFF,TGCGCCAGCAGTAAGGGCATTGGAGATGAGCAGTTCTTC
TRBJ2-6,TRBD1,NA,TRBV10-3,CAISESRTGIGANVLTF,TGTGCCATCAGTGAGTCTCGGACAGGGATCGGGGCCAACGTCCTGACTTTC